The following is a T cell receptor beta chain sequence with its context. The sample originates from a study of CD8 T cells in Susac syndrome. CD8+ and CD4+ T cells from blood underwent TCR beta sequencing, which was carried out in a high-throughput format. Control patients had untreated stable or active relapsing-remitting multiple sclerosis by revised McDonald criteria. cDNA came from roughly 0.5 to 1 ug RNA primed by random hexamers. A multiplex approach, immunoSEQ multiplex PCR, amplified TCR beta CDR3 across 54 Vbeta and 13 Jbeta. Via MiXCR, TCRdb re-called the immunoSEQ multiplex PCR reads, giving one row per CDR3 protein. The sample consists of 250,000 to 300,000 distinct CDR3 sequences, roughly 85% of them appearing once. This clonotype originated in a human donor with multiple sclerosis. Sample: CD8+ T cells from PBMCs.

The CDR3 here is CASSLQSGINPYEQYF. In DNA form, the CDR3 reads TGTGCCAGCAGCTTACAAAGCGGGATTAACCCCTACGAGCAGTACTTC. This sequence joins TRBV7-2 and TRBJ2-7; TRBD2 aligns across 7 bases. Trimming at V came to 2 bases and at J to 2 bases, leaving 9 bases not matched to a gene. CDR1 is SGHTA, CDR2 FQGNSA, per germline. CDR3 length: 16 amino acids. Based on the CDR3 plus reference TRBV7-2 and TRBJ2-7, the full variable domain is GAGVSQSPSNKVTEKGKDVELRCDPISGHTALYWYRQSLGQGLEFLIYFQGNSAPDKSGLPSDRFSAERTGGSVSTLTIQRTQQEDSAVYLCASSLQSGINPYEQYFGPGTRLTVT.